This T cell receptor (beta chain) was retrieved from a study of shared clonotypes between healthy human individuals. For the study at large: Samples came from a couple of female and a few male donors aged 18 to 49.

V shed 2 bases and J 6 bases; nucleotides not matched to a gene: 5. The CDR3 loop spans 15 amino acids. Germline V lookup: CDR1 SGHRS, CDR2 YFSETQ. Execution of the assay was at deep level. The protocol was immunoSEQ multiplex PCR, while the TCRdb copy is restricted to in-frame clones and leaves out a portion. The sample consists of around 500,000 clones, over 65% of them appearing once. Study observations and caveats: Only blood underwent sampling, and tissue repertoires likely differ.

Comments on this clone: The target antigen is unknown.

The J gene is TRBJ2-3, the V gene TRBV5-1; TRBD2 matches 11 bases. Sequencing used PBMCs. This TCR was recovered from a woman aged 40 to 49 in good health. Some clones in this sample may be carry-over from other donors' samples. The CDR3 region has the DNA TGCGCCAGCAGCTTTAGCGGGAGGGCGTCGGATACGCAGTATTTT. It codes for CASSFSGRASDTQYF. The full variable domain, completed using reference TRBV5-1 and TRBJ2-3, is KAGVTQTPRYLIKTRGQQVTLSCSPISGHRSVSWYQQTPGQGLQFLFEYFSETQRNKGNFPGRFSGRQFSNSRSEMNVSTLELGDSALYLCASSFSGRASDTQYFGPGTRLTVL.